This T cell receptor (beta chain) was captured by sequencing in a study of T cell repertoires in cytomegalovirus infection. Study context: Epitope selection comprised recently identified HLA-C-restricted CMV epitopes and well-studied HLA-B-restricted CMV epitopes. Public signatures in TCR beta pointed to CMV infection and matching HLA type. Study-wide results and caveats: CMV-specific HLA-C-restricted TCR beta clonotypes dominated the ex vivo response.

One entry per CDR3 protein, called by TCRdb with MiXCR from the reads. The sample consists of around 750,000 distinct CDR3 sequences, approximately 32% of them appearing once. This clonotype showed up just a few times. No antigen is known for it. The starting material was cultured CD8+ T cells from PBMCs, obtained from culture after CMV antigen stimulation. This receptor was identified in a human donor in good health (CMV status not recorded). Some clones in this sample may be carry-over from other donors' samples.

The CDR3 is CASSESRDRGPSQPQHF. The CDR3 DNA is TGTGCCAGCAGTGAATCCCGGGACAGGGGGCCGAGTCAGCCCCAGCATTTT. This chain connects TRBV6-5 to TRBJ1-5; 12 nucleotides line up with TRBD1. CDR1 and CDR2 from the germline V gene are MNHEY and SVGAGI. V shed 5 bases, J shed 6 bases, and the junction held 11 bases outside the gene matches. The CDR3 is 17 amino acids.